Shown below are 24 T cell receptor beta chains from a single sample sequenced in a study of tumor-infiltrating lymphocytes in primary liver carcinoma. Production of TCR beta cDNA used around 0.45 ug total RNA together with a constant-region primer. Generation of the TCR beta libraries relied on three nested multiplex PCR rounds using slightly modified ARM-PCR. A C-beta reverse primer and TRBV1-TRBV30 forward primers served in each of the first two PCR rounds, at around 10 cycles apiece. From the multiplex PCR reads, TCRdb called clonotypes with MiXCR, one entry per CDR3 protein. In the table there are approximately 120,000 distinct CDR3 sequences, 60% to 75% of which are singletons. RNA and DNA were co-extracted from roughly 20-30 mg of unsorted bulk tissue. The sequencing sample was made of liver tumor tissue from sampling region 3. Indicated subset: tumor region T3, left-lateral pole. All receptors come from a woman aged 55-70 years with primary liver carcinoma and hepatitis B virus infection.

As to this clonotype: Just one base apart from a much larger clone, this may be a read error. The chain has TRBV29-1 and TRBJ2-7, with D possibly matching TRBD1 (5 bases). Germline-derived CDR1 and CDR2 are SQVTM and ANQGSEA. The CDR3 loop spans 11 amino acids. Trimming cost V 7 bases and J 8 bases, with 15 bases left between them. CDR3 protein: CSDALREKQYF. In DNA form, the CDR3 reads TGCAGCGACGCTCTCAGGGAAAAGCAGTACTTC.

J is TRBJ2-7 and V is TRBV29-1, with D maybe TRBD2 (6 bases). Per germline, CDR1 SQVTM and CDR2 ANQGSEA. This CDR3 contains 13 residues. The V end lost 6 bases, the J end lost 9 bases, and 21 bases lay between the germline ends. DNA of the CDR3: TGCAGCGTGAGGGGTGCGGGGAAGATCGCGCAGTACTTC. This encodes CSVRGAGKIAQYF.

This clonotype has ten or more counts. CDR3 in DNA: TGTGCCTGGAGTGTGGGGGGGTCCGGGGAGCTGTTTTTT. Translating it yields CAWSVGGSGELFF. The V and J genes are TRBV30 and TRBJ2-2, with TRBD2 identical over 7 bases. This CDR3 contains 13 residues. The V gene end was trimmed by 0 bases and the J gene end by 6 bases; junction bases not matched to a gene: 1. The germline CDR1 and CDR2 sequences are GTSNPN and SVGIG (reference sequence).

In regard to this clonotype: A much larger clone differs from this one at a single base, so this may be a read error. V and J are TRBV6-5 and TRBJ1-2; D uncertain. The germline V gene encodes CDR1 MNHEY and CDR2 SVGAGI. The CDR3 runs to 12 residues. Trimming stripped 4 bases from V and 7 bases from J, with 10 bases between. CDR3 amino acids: CASSSGSFGYTF. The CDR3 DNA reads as TGTGCCAGCAGTTCGGGGTCGTTTGGCTACACCTTC.

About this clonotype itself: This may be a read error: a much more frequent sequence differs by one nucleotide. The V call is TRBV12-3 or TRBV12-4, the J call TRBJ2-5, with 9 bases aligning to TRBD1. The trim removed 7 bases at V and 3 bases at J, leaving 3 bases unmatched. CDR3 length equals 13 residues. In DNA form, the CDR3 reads TGTGCCAGCAATCGGACAGGGGAAGAGACCCAGTACTTC. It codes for CASNRTGEETQYF.

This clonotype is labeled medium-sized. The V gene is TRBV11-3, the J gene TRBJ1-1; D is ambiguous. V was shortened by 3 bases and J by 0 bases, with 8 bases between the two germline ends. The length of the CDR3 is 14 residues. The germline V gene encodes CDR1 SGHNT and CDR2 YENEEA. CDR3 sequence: CASSFGRVNTEAFF. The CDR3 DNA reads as TGTGCCAGCAGCTTTGGGAGGGTGAACACTGAAGCTTTCTTT.

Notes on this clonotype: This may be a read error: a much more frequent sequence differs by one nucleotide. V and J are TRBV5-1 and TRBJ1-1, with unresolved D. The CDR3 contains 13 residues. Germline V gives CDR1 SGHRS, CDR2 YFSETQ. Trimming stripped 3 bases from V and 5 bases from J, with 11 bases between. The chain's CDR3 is CASSYSEVTEAFF. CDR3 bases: TGCGCCAGCAGCTATTCGGAGGTAACTGAAGCTTTCTTT. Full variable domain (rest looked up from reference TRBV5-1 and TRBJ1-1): KAGVTQTPRYLIKTRGQQVTLSCSPISGHRSVSWYQQTPGQGLQFLFEYFSETQRNKGNFPGRFSGRQFSNSRSEMNVSTLELGDSALYLCASSYSEVTEAFFGQGTRLTVV.

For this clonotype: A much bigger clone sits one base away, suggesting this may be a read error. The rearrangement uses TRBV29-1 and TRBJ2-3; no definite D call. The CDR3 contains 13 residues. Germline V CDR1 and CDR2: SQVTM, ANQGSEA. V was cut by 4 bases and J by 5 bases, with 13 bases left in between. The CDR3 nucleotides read TGCAGCGTTGGGTTTGGTGGCGGAGATACGCAGTATTTT. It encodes CSVGFGGGDTQYF.

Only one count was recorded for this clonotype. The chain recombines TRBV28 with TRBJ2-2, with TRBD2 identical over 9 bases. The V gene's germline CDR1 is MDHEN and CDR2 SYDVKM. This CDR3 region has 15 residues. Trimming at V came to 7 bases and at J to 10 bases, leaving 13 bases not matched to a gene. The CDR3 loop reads CASTPGAGGIVELFF. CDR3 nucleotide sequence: TGTGCCAGCACACCGGGGGCGGGAGGGATCGTGGAGCTGTTTTTT.

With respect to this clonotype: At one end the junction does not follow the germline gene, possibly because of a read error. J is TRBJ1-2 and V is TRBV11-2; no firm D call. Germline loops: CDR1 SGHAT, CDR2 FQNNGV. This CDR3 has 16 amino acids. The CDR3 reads CVSSPASGKPNYGYTF. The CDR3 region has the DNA TGTGTCAGCAGCCCAGCCTCTGGGAAGCCTAACTATGGCTACACCTTC.

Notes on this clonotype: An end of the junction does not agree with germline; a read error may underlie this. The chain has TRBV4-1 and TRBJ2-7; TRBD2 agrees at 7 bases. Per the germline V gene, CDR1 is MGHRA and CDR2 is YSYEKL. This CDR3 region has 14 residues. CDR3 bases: TGCGCCAACAGCCCCGCGGGGAGGGTCTATGAGCAGTACTTC. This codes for CANSPAGRVYEQYF.

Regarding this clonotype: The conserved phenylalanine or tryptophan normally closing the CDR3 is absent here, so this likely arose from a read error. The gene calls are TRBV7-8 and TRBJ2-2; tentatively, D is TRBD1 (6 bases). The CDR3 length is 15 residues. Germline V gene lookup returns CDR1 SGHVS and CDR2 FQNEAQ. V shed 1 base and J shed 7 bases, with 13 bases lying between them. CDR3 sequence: CASSLEQGYHGELFS. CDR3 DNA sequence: TGTGCCAGCAGCTTAGAACAGGGATATCACGGGGAGCTGTTTTCT.

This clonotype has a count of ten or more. The DNA for the CDR3 is TGTGCCAGCAGCTTGTCTGCTAGCCTGAACACCGGGGAGCTGTTTTTT. This gives the protein CASSLSASLNTGELFF. The rearrangement uses TRBV5-6 and TRBJ2-2, with TRBD2 as a possible D gene (5 bases). There are 16 residues in the CDR3. The germline V and J ends were trimmed by 1 base and 1 base, with 11 bases remaining between them. The germline V gene encodes CDR1 SGHDT and CDR2 YYEEEE.

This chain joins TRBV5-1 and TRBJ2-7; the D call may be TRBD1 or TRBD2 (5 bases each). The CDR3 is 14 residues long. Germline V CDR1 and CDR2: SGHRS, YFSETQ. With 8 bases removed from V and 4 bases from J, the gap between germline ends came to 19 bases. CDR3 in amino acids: CASRVTGTEYEQYF. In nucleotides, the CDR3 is TGCGCCAGTAGGGTGACGGGGACCGAATACGAGCAGTACTTC.

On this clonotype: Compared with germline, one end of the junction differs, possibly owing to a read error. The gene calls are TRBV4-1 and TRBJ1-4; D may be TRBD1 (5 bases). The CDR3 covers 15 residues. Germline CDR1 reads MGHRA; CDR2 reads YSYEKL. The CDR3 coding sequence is TGCGCTAGCAGCCAAGGGGTTCCCTCGAATGAAAAACTGTTTTTT. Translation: CASSQGVPSNEKLFF.

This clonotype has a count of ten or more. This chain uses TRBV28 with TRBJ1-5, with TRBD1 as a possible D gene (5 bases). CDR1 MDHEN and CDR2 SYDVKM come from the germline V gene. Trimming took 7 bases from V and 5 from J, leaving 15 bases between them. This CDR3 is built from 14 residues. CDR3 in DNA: TGTGCCAGCACCCCGGGGGGTGACTATCAGCCCCAGCATTTT. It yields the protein CASTPGGDYQPQHF.

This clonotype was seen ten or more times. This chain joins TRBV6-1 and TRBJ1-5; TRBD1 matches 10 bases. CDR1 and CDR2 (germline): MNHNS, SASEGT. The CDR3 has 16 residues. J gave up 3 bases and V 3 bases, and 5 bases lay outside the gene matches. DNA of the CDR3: TGTGCCAGCAGTGAGCGTGGGACAGGGGACAATCAGCCCCAGCATTTT. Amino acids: CASSERGTGDNQPQHF.

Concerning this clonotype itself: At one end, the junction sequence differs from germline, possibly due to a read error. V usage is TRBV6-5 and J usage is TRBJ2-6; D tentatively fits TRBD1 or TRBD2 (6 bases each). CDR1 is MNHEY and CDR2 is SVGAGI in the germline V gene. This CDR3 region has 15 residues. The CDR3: CASSSGERGANVLAF. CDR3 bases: TGTGCCAGCAGCAGCGGAGAGAGGGGGGCCAACGTCCTGGCTTTC.

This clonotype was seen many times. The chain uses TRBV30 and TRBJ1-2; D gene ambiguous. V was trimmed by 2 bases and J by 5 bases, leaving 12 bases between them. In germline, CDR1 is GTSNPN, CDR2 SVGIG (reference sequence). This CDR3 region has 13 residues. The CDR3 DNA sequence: TGTGCCTGGAGTATGGCGGGCCTATATGGCTACACCTTC. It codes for CAWSMAGLYGYTF.

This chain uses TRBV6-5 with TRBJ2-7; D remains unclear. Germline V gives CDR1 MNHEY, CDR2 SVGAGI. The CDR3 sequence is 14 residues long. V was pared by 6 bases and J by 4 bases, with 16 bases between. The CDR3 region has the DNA TGTGCCAGCAGCTTTGGTGATACACCTTACGAGCAGTACTTC. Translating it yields CASSFGDTPYEQYF.

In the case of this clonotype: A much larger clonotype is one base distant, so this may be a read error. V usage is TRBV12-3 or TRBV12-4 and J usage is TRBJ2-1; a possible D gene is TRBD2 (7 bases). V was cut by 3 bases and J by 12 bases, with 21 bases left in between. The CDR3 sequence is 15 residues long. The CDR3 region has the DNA TGTGCCAGCAGTTTTAAAAGAGGGGGGGTTCATGCGCAGTTCTTC. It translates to CASSFKRGGVHAQFF.

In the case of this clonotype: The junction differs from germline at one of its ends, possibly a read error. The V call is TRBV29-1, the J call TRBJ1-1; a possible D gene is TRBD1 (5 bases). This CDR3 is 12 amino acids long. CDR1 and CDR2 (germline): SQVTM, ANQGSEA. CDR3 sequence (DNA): TGCAGCGCGACAGTCACGAACGCTGAAGCTTTCTTT. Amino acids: CSATVTNAEAFF.

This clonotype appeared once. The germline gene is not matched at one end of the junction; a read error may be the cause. As DNA, the CDR3 is TGTGCCAGCAGTCCGGACAGGCTGAACACTGAACCTTTCTTT. This encodes CASSPDRLNTEPFF. This chain joins TRBV11-1 and TRBJ1-1; 7 bases agree with TRBD1. There are 14 residues in the CDR3. Germline CDR1 SGHAT, CDR2 FQDESV (reference sequence).

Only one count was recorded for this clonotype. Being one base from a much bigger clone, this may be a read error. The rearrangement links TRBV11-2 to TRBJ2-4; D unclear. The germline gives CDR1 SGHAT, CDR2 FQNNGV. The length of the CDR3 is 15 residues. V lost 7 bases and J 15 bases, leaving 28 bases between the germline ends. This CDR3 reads CASTTSAVAKNVLYF. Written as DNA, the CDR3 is TGTGCCAGCACCACTTCGGCGGTAGCCAAAAACGTTCTGTACTTC.